This is a list of T cell receptor beta chains from one sample in a study of vaccination effects on CD4 cells after COVID-19. Antigens of these TCRs are unknown. The protocol was immunoSEQ multiplex PCR, while the TCRdb copy is restricted to in-frame clones and leaves out a portion. The sample holds about 19,000 clones; roughly 80% are singletons and the top ten take around 17%. This specimen was CD4+ T cells from PBMCs cultured with SARS-CoV-2 spike peptides, taken before COVID-19 vaccination. The receptors were sampled from a human donor who had a prior SARS-CoV-2 infection. CDR3s include the opening cysteine and the closing phenylalanine or tryptophan. Fields, in order: clone size, J gene, V gene, D gene, CDR3 DNA, CDR3 protein. A D gene is named only where the DNA matches it firmly. Rows give clone size only sometimes, using once, few, many, or a class for an expanded clone.

>NA|TRBJ1-1|TRBV2|NA
TGTGCCAGCAGTGAGGAACAGGGCCGAGCTTTCTTT
CASSEEQGRAFF
>NA|TRBJ2-1|TRBV4-1|NA
TGCGCCAGCAGCCAAGATGCGGAGAACAATGAGCAGTTCTTC
CASSQDAENNEQFF
>NA|TRBJ2-5|TRBV19|NA
TGTGCCACCTCGCAGGCTAGAGAGACCCAGTACTTC
CATSQARETQYF
>NA|TRBJ2-5|TRBV29-1|TRBD2
TGCAGCGTGACTAGCGGGGTGGAGACCCAGTACTTC
CSVTSGVETQYF
>NA|TRBJ2-1|TRBV19|TRBD2
TGTGCCAGTAGTCGGGCGGGGGGATCCTACAATGAGCAGTTCTTC
CASSRAGGSYNEQFF
>few|TRBJ2-3|TRBV10-3|NA
TGTGCCATCATGGGTCTGGGTCCCCCCATGTATTTT
CAIMGLGPPMYF
>few|TRBJ1-5|TRBV10-3|NA
TGTGCCATCAGTGCCGGGGCAGCGAATCAGCCCCAGCATTTT
CAISAGAANQPQHF
>few|TRBJ2-1|TRBV7-9|TRBD2
TGTGCCAGCAAGATCCTTTTAGCGGGGGACAATGAGCAGTTCTTC
CASKILLAGDNEQFF
>NA|TRBJ1-4|TRBV24-1|TRBD1
TGTGCCACCAGTGATCCGGGACAGGGTGATGAAAAACTGTTTTTT
CATSDPGQGDEKLFF
>NA|TRBJ1-2|TRBV6-4|NA
TGTGCCAGCAGTGGTGACAAGTTCTTCTATGGCTACACCTTC
CASSGDKFFYGYTF
>NA|TRBJ2-6|TRBV7-3|TRBD1
TGTGCCAGCAGTCGACAGGGTCTAAGCTCTGGGGCCAACGTCCTGACTTTC
CASSRQGLSSGANVLTF
>NA|TRBJ2-7|TRBV19|NA
TGTGCCAGTAGCCCGCCAGGGAGGTTCACGCAGTACTTC
CASSPPGRFTQYF
>once|TRBJ1-2|TRBV6-5|NA
TGTGCCACCAAAACACAGGGTTCTAACTATGGCTACACCTTC
CATKTQGSNYGYTF
>NA|TRBJ1-2|TRBV2|TRBD1
TGTGCCAGCAGTCCGACAGGGTTTGTAAGCCCTGACGATGGCTACACCTTC
CASSPTGFVSPDDGYTF
>NA|TRBJ2-3|TRBV2|TRBD2
TGTGCCAGCCGCAGACTAGCTAGCGGAGATACGCAGTATTTT
CASRRLASGDTQYF
>NA|TRBJ2-6|TRBV4-3|TRBD1
TGCGCCAGCAGCCAACTAACCAGGGGGTTTAGGTCTGGGGCCAACGTCCTGACTTTC
CASSQLTRGFRSGANVLTF
>NA|TRBJ2-3|TRBV11-2|NA
TGTGCCAGCAGCATGACGGTAGGGGATAGCACAGATACGCAGTATTTT
CASSMTVGDSTDTQYF
>few|TRBJ2-1|TRBV3-1/TRBV3-2|NA
TGTGCCAGCAGCCCAAAGGCAGACAGGATCTACAATGAGCAGTTCTTC
CASSPKADRIYNEQFF
>once|TRBJ2-1|TRBV5-8|NA
TGTGCCAGCAGCTCTTACCTGGGACTTGAGCAGTTCTTC
CASSSYLGLEQFF
>NA|TRBJ2-5|TRBV5-1|NA
TGCGCCAGCAGCCCCCGTCTAGCGAGGTTAGGAGAGACCCAGTACTTC
CASSPRLARLGETQYF
>NA|TRBJ2-2|TRBV7-3|NA
TGTGCCAGCAGTTCAGGGAGGAACACCGGGGAGCTGTTTTTT
CASSSGRNTGELFF
>few|TRBJ2-1|TRBV3-1/TRBV3-2|NA
TGTGCCAGCAGCCGATACAGATCAGGGGACACCGACCCCTACAATGAGCAGTTCTTC
CASSRYRSGDTDPYNEQFF
>NA|TRBJ2-3|TRBV7-2|NA
TGTGCCAGCAGCTCCCATCCCCCAGATACGCAGTATTTT
CASSSHPPDTQYF
>NA|TRBJ1-1|TRBV4-1|NA
TGCGCCAGCAGCCCAAATAACGGGGGGCGGACTGAAGCTTTCTTT
CASSPNNGGRTEAFF
>NA|TRBJ2-1|TRBV5-4|TRBD1
TGTGCCAGCAGCTTGGCCCAGGGGGCTTACAATGAGCAGTTCTTC
CASSLAQGAYNEQFF
>NA|TRBJ1-5|TRBV4-3|TRBD1
TGCGCCAGCAGCCAAGATATAGACAGGGGGCGAGGCAATCAGCCCCAGCATTTT
CASSQDIDRGRGNQPQHF
>NA|TRBJ1-4|TRBV4-2|NA
TGTGCCAGCAGCCAAGATCCGGGAACTAATGAAAAACTGTTTTTT
CASSQDPGTNEKLFF
>NA|TRBJ2-1|TRBV7-9|TRBD2
TGTGCCAGCAGCTTAGTAGCTAGCGGGATGAATGAGCAGTTCTTC
CASSLVASGMNEQFF
>NA|TRBJ2-6|TRBV6-5|TRBD1
TGTGCCAGCAGTTACGTGTCGGGGACAGGGGGCAACGTCCTGACTTTC
CASSYVSGTGGNVLTF
>NA|TRBJ2-1|TRBV30|NA
TGTGCCTGGAGTGGCCCGGGACTTGGCTACAATGAGCAGTTCTTC
CAWSGPGLGYNEQFF
>few|TRBJ2-7|TRBV27|NA
TGTGCCAGCACCCCTACAGGGAGAGTTATCTACGAGCAGTACTTC
CASTPTGRVIYEQYF
>few|TRBJ1-5|TRBV3-1/TRBV3-2|NA
TGTGCCAGCAGCCAAGATTGGGGACAGCCCCAGCATTTT
CASSQDWGQPQHF
>few|TRBJ2-1|TRBV19|NA
TGTGCCAGTAGTCTACGACAGGACCGTAGGAATGAGCAGTTCTTC
CASSLRQDRRNEQFF
>few|TRBJ1-5|TRBV6-5|TRBD1
TGTGCCAGCAGCGAGACAGGGGGCGGACAGCCCCAGCATTTT
CASSETGGGQPQHF
>NA|TRBJ2-2|TRBV14|TRBD2
TGTGCCAGCAGCCACAGTACGGGGGGGCTGACCGGGGAGCTGTTTTTT
CASSHSTGGLTGELFF
>NA|TRBJ2-1|TRBV7-2|NA
TGTGCCAGCAGCTTAAATCGGCATGAGCAGTTCTTC
CASSLNRHEQFF
>NA|TRBJ2-7|TRBV2|NA
TGTGCCAGCACTGGCAGCTCCTACGAGCAGTACTTC
CASTGSSYEQYF
>NA|TRBJ2-5|TRBV11-2|NA
TGTGCCAGCAGCTTTCGAGAGACCCAGTACTTC
CASSFRETQYF
>NA|TRBJ1-3|TRBV6-6|NA
TGTGCCAGCTTCAAGGACAGATACGGAAACACCATATATTTT
CASFKDRYGNTIYF